What follows are 32 T cell receptor beta chains derived from one specimen sequenced in a study of human T cells and chemical hapten exposure. TCRdb analysed the RACE reads with MiXCR anew, one entry per CDR3 protein. The sample consists of approximately 350,000 distinct CDR3 sequences, around 7% of them appearing once. Time point denoted: patch test 1, 2 weeks after DPC sensitization. The treatment is: therapeutic diphenylcyclopropenone sensitization with weekly scalp DPC. This specimen was whole blood, taken in connection with sensitization to the hapten diphenylcyclopropenone (DPC). These receptors all stem from a woman younger than 30 with alopecia areata. Some clones in this sample may be carry-over from other donors' samples.

This clonotype was seen repeatedly, ten times or more. The rearrangement links TRBV2 to TRBJ2-1; no definite D call. CDR1 and CDR2 (germline): SNHLY, FYNNEI. With 8 bases removed from V and 7 bases from J, the gap between germline ends came to 15 bases. The length of the CDR3 is 13 residues. The CDR3 bases are TGTGCCAGCGAGTTAAGGGAAAAGAATGAGCAGTTCTTC. Residues: CASELREKNEQFF.

In this sample, this clonotype turned up a few times. This chain uses TRBV24-1 with TRBJ1-4, with 8 bases lining up with TRBD1. The CDR3 runs 15 residues. Per germline, CDR1 KGHDR and CDR2 SFDVKD. The ends lost 4 bases at V and 8 bases at J; junction bases unmatched: 8. The CDR3: CATSERTGPGEKLFF. The CDR3 DNA reads TGTGCCACCAGTGAAAGGACAGGGCCAGGGGAAAAACTGTTTTTT.

This clonotype was counted ten times or more. The chain employs TRBV2 and TRBJ1-2, with a tentative D call TRBD1 (6 bases). The CDR3 is made up of 14 amino acids. V lost 6 bases and J 2 bases, leaving 13 bases between the germline ends. Germline assignment: CDR1 SNHLY and CDR2 FYNNEI. CDR3 nucleotide sequence: TGTGCCAGCAGGAACAGGGTTTTCAACTATGGCTACACCTTC. As protein: CASRNRVFNYGYTF.

This clonotype was seen a handful of times. J is TRBJ1-4 and V is TRBV4-1; TRBD1 aligns across 7 bases. CDR1 is MGHRA and CDR2 is YSYEKL in the germline V gene. The CDR3 runs to 15 residues. V trimming: 1 base; J trimming: 8 bases; junction bases outside the gene matches: 7. In DNA form, the CDR3 reads TGCGCCAGCAGCCAAGTAGGCAGGGGGGCAGAAAAACTGTTTTTT. Its protein is CASSQVGRGAEKLFF.

This clonotype was detected ten times or more. The chain uses TRBV2 and TRBJ1-6; possibly TRBD1 for D (5 bases). Per the germline V gene, CDR1 is SNHLY and CDR2 is FYNNEI. Trimming cost V 5 bases and J 7 bases, with 12 bases left between them. This CDR3 has 14 amino acids. The CDR3 loop is CASSLRGPNSPLHF. CDR3 nucleotides: TGTGCCAGCAGTCTGAGGGGTCCCAATTCACCCCTCCACTTT.

CDR3 in amino acids: CASSPRQGATEKLFF. The CDR3 coding sequence is TGTGCCAGCTCACCACGGCAGGGGGCGACGGAAAAACTGTTTTTT. The chain recombines TRBV18 with TRBJ1-4, with 8 bases that match TRBD1. The germline V gene has CDR1 KGHSH and CDR2 LQKENI. This CDR3 is built from 15 residues. Germline trimming cut 1 base from V and 8 bases from J; bases unmatched to any gene: 6.

This clonotype occurred many times. The chain combines TRBV29-1 with TRBJ1-1, with 10 bases lining up with TRBD1. CDR3 size: 15 residues. J gave up 2 bases and V 1 base, and 4 bases lay outside the gene matches. Germline values: CDR1 SQVTM, CDR2 ANQGSEA. CDR3 coding DNA: TGCAGCGTTGAAGGGACAGGGGGTAGTAACACTGAAGCTTTCTTT. Amino acid sequence: CSVEGTGGSNTEAFF.

This clonotype was observed a handful of times. The chain combines TRBV6-5 with TRBJ2-1; D unclear. The CDR3 totals 16 residues. Germline assignment: CDR1 MNHEY and CDR2 SVGAGI. V lost 0 bases and J lost 6, with 15 bases in between. CDR3 DNA sequence: TGTGCCAGCAGTTACTCGCAAGAGGCCATCCCCAATGAGCAGTTCTTC. Translating gives CASSYSQEAIPNEQFF.

This clonotype was detected many times. This chain uses TRBV6-5 with TRBJ2-7; D might be TRBD1 (6 bases). Trimming took off 6 bases at V and 6 bases at J, with 12 bases between the two ends. From germline, CDR1 is MNHEY and CDR2 SVGAGI. The CDR3 has 12 amino acids. The DNA for the CDR3 is TGTGCCAGCAGCCCGATGGGGGCCGAGCAGTACTTC. This sequence encodes CASSPMGAEQYF.

This clonotype was observed at least ten times. The chain uses TRBV12-3 or TRBV12-4 and TRBJ2-1; 12 bases map to TRBD2. The CDR3 is 17 residues long. The ends lost 4 bases at V and 6 bases at J; junction bases unmatched: 10. The CDR3 DNA reads as TGTGCCAGCAGTTCTAACTCGCTAGCGGGGGGGCCCAATGAGCAGTTCTTC. The encoded protein is CASSSNSLAGGPNEQFF.

In this sample, this clonotype turned up a few times. The CDR3 sequence: CASSQETGNQPQHF. The DNA for the CDR3 is TGTGCCAGCAGCCAAGAGACGGGCAATCAGCCCCAGCATTTT. The rearrangement links TRBV4-2 to TRBJ1-5; no clear D gene. The CDR3 has 14 residues. The V gene's germline CDR1 is LGHNA and CDR2 YNFKEQ. Trimming pared 0 bases from V and 2 bases from J, leaving 5 bases between.

The gene calls are TRBV29-1 and TRBJ1-1; tentative D call: TRBD1 (5 bases). In germline, CDR1 is SQVTM, CDR2 ANQGSEA. The CDR3 is 15 amino acids. Trimming removed 5 bases from V and 4 bases from J, with 20 bases in between. The CDR3 sequence is CSVPGGAGIVTEAFF. CDR3 nucleotides: TGCAGCGTTCCTGGAGGGGCGGGTATCGTCACTGAAGCTTTCTTT.

V usage is TRBV6-2 or TRBV6-3 and J usage is TRBJ2-1; tentatively, D is TRBD2 (6 bases). Germline V CDR1 and CDR2: MNHEY, SVGEGT. The CDR3 has 14 amino acids. The V and J ends lost 6 bases and 6 bases respectively, with 15 bases between them. The CDR3 loop is CASRDKTRANEQFF. CDR3 coding DNA: TGTGCCAGCAGGGATAAGACTAGGGCCAATGAGCAGTTCTTC.

This CDR3 is CASSLGLSSSDTQYF. CDR3 DNA: TGTGCCAGCAGCTTGGGGCTTAGTAGTTCAGATACGCAGTATTTT. This chain uses TRBV5-4 with TRBJ2-3; D ambiguous. From germline, CDR1 is SGHNT and CDR2 YYREEE (reference sequence). V lost 0 bases to trimming and J lost 4 bases, with 12 bases between them. CDR3 length: 15 amino acids.

This clonotype appeared a single time. The chain uses TRBV5-4 and TRBJ2-1; no firm D call. Trimming took off 0 bases at V and 4 bases at J, with 11 bases between the two ends. In germline, CDR1 is SGHNT, CDR2 YYREEE (reference sequence). The CDR3 loop spans 15 amino acids. The CDR3 here is CASSLDGSRYNEQFF. CDR3 bases: TGTGCCAGCAGCTTGGACGGCAGTCGATACAATGAGCAGTTCTTC.

This clonotype occurred many times. The V gene is TRBV7-3, the J gene TRBJ1-4, with D unresolved. With 2 bases removed from V and 0 bases from J, the gap between germline ends came to 7 bases. CDR1 and CDR2 from the germline V gene are SGHTA and FQGTGA. The CDR3 loop spans 15 amino acids. The CDR3 coding sequence is TGTGCCAGCAGCTTAGGGGTTGCAACTAATGAAAAACTGTTTTTT. Translated: CASSLGVATNEKLFF.

This clonotype was counted between two and nine times. The gene calls are TRBV3-1 and TRBJ2-7, with a tentative D call TRBD2 (6 bases). Per the germline V gene, CDR1 is LGHDT and CDR2 is YNNKEL (reference sequence). Trimming stripped 1 base from V and 3 bases from J, with 10 bases between. CDR3 length equals 14 residues. CDR3 residues: CASSQGPGLYEQYF. The DNA for the CDR3 is TGTGCCAGCAGCCAAGGTCCGGGACTCTACGAGCAGTACTTC.

There are a few counts of this clonotype. J is TRBJ1-5 and V is TRBV9; 7 bases map to TRBD1. CDR1 SGDLS and CDR2 YYNGEE come from the germline V gene. V gave up 3 bases and J gave up 9 bases; unmatched junction bases: 6. This CDR3 is 13 amino acids long. The CDR3 is CASSGQGGGPQHF. The CDR3 nucleotides are TGTGCCAGCAGCGGACAGGGAGGAGGGCCCCAGCATTTT.

A few counts support this clonotype. This chain joins TRBV12-3 or TRBV12-4 and TRBJ1-6, with D unclear. The CDR3 has 13 amino acids. Trimming removed 3 bases from V and 10 bases from J, with 10 bases in between. The CDR3: CASSFRSNSPLHF. DNA of the CDR3: TGTGCCAGCAGTTTTAGGTCTAACTCACCCCTCCACTTT.

This clonotype was seen at least ten times. The V call is TRBV9, the J call TRBJ2-3; TRBD1 agrees at 8 bases. Germline CDR1 is SGDLS and CDR2 is YYNGEE. J lost 2 bases, V lost 2 bases, and 1 base had no gene match. The CDR3 has 14 amino acids. The CDR3 nucleotides read TGTGCCAGCAGCGTCAGGGGGCTCACAGATACGCAGTATTTT. Protein: CASSVRGLTDTQYF.

The V call is TRBV7-2, the J call TRBJ2-3; 7 nucleotides align to TRBD2. After removal of 4 bases from V and 5 bases from J, the junction contained 6 bases not matched to a gene. The germline V gene has CDR1 SGHTA and CDR2 FQGNSA. CDR3 length equals 14 residues. The CDR3 nucleotides read TGTGCCAGCAGCTCGTTTACGGGGGGAGATACGCAGTATTTT. Its protein product is CASSSFTGGDTQYF.

The chain couples TRBV12-3 or TRBV12-4 to TRBJ2-6; D call uncertain. The V and J ends lost 2 bases and 6 bases respectively, with 8 bases between them. The CDR3 loop spans 14 amino acids. In DNA form, the CDR3 reads TGTGCCAGCAGTTTAAAAGGAGAGGCCAACGTCCTGACTTTC. It is translated as CASSLKGEANVLTF.

The J gene is TRBJ2-7, the V gene TRBV27, with D unresolved. The V end was cut by 5 bases, the J end by 1 base, with 9 bases between. CDR3 size: 13 residues. Germline CDR1 is MNHEY and CDR2 is SMNVEV (reference sequence). This CDR3 is CASSAPTSYEQYF. DNA for the CDR3: TGTGCCAGCAGTGCCCCGACTTCCTACGAGCAGTACTTC.

This clonotype was counted at least ten times. This sequence joins TRBV5-6 and TRBJ1-1; a weak D match, TRBD1 (6 bases). The CDR3 is made up of 15 amino acids. V lost 2 bases and J lost 0, with 11 bases in between. From germline, CDR1 is SGHDT and CDR2 YYEEEE. The CDR3 reads CASSLGQRMNTEAFF. CDR3 nucleotides: TGTGCCAGCAGCTTAGGACAGCGCATGAACACTGAAGCTTTCTTT.

This clonotype was found a few times. V is TRBV20-1 and J is TRBJ1-5; no reliable D call. CDR3 length equals 12 residues. Trimming took off 1 base at V and 7 bases at J, with 8 bases between the two ends. The germline CDR1 and CDR2 sequences are DFQATT and SNEGSKA (reference sequence). The CDR3 DNA reads TGCAGTGCTAGAGTTCAGAGCCAGCCCCAGCATTTT. Amino acids: CSARVQSQPQHF.

This chain connects TRBV7-8 to TRBJ2-7, with D maybe TRBD2 (5 bases). The ends were cut back, 5 bases at V and 6 bases at J, with 17 bases in the middle. Germline assignment: CDR1 SGHVS and CDR2 FQNEAQ. The CDR3 spans 14 residues. The CDR3: CASSPYGRTGEQYF. CDR3 coding DNA: TGTGCCAGCAGCCCTTATGGGAGAACCGGCGAGCAGTACTTC.

This clonotype was counted ten times or more. The CDR3 sequence is CASSQARTSADNEQFF. CDR3 coding DNA: TGCGCCAGCAGCCAAGCTCGGACTAGCGCAGACAATGAGCAGTTCTTC. The chain carries TRBV4-3 and TRBJ2-1, with 9 positions matching TRBD2. This CDR3 is built from 16 residues. V shed 1 base, J shed 5 bases, and the junction held 6 bases outside the gene matches. The germline V gene encodes CDR1 LGHNA and CDR2 YSLEER.

This clonotype turned up a few times. The gene calls are TRBV20-1 and TRBJ2-3, with 12 bases lining up with TRBD2. Trimming took 1 base from V and 5 from J; bases not matched to a gene: 4. Germline values: CDR1 DFQATT, CDR2 SNEGSKA (reference sequence). The CDR3 is 15 amino acids. The CDR3 protein is CSARGLAGERDTQYF. The CDR3 DNA reads as TGCAGTGCTAGAGGACTAGCGGGGGAGCGAGATACGCAGTATTTT.

The J gene is TRBJ1-1, the V gene TRBV5-1; no clear D gene. This CDR3 spans 13 amino acids. Germline V gene lookup returns CDR1 SGHRS and CDR2 YFSETQ. The V end lost 5 bases, the J end lost 7 bases, and 15 bases lay between the germline ends. The CDR3 DNA is TGCGCCAGCAGTCTCGACCCCGACTTTGAAGCTTTCTTT. This translates into CASSLDPDFEAFF.

The chain has TRBV20-1 and TRBJ2-3; 14 bases match TRBD2. The CDR3 sequence is 17 residues long. Unmatched junction bases numbered 8, after V lost 0 bases and J lost 6 bases. Looked up from germline, CDR1 is DFQATT and CDR2 is SNEGSKA (reference sequence). The CDR3 DNA reads as TGCAGTGCTAGAGATCAGGGACTAGCGGGGGTCAGGGATACGCAGTATTTT. The encoded protein is CSARDQGLAGVRDTQYF.

This clonotype was seen ten or more times. CDR3 bases: TGCAGTGCCGGCGGGTTGGAGGAAAGCACAGATACGCAGTATTTT. Translating gives CSAGGLEESTDTQYF. The V and J genes are TRBV20-1 and TRBJ2-3; D might be TRBD2 (5 bases). CDR3 length equals 15 residues. The V end lost 6 bases, the J end lost 0 bases, and 16 bases lay between the germline ends. Looked up from germline, CDR1 is DFQATT and CDR2 is SNEGSKA (reference sequence).

This clonotype was observed at least ten times. V usage is TRBV11-2 and J usage is TRBJ2-1, with 9 bases identical to TRBD1. The CDR3 is 17 residues long. J lost 7 bases, V lost 3 bases, and 13 bases had no gene match. Germline V gene lookup returns CDR1 SGHAT and CDR2 FQNNGV. The CDR3 reads CASSFSPGQGPGNEQFF. CDR3 in DNA: TGTGCCAGCAGCTTCTCACCGGGACAGGGACCGGGGAATGAGCAGTTCTTC. Combining the CDR3 with reference TRBV11-2 and TRBJ2-1 gives the whole variable domain EAGVAQSPRYKIIEKRQSVAFWCNPISGHATLYWYQQILGQGPKLLIQFQNNGVVDDSQLPKDRFSAERLKGVDSTLKIQPAKLEDSAVYLCASSFSPGQGPGNEQFFGPGTRLTVL.